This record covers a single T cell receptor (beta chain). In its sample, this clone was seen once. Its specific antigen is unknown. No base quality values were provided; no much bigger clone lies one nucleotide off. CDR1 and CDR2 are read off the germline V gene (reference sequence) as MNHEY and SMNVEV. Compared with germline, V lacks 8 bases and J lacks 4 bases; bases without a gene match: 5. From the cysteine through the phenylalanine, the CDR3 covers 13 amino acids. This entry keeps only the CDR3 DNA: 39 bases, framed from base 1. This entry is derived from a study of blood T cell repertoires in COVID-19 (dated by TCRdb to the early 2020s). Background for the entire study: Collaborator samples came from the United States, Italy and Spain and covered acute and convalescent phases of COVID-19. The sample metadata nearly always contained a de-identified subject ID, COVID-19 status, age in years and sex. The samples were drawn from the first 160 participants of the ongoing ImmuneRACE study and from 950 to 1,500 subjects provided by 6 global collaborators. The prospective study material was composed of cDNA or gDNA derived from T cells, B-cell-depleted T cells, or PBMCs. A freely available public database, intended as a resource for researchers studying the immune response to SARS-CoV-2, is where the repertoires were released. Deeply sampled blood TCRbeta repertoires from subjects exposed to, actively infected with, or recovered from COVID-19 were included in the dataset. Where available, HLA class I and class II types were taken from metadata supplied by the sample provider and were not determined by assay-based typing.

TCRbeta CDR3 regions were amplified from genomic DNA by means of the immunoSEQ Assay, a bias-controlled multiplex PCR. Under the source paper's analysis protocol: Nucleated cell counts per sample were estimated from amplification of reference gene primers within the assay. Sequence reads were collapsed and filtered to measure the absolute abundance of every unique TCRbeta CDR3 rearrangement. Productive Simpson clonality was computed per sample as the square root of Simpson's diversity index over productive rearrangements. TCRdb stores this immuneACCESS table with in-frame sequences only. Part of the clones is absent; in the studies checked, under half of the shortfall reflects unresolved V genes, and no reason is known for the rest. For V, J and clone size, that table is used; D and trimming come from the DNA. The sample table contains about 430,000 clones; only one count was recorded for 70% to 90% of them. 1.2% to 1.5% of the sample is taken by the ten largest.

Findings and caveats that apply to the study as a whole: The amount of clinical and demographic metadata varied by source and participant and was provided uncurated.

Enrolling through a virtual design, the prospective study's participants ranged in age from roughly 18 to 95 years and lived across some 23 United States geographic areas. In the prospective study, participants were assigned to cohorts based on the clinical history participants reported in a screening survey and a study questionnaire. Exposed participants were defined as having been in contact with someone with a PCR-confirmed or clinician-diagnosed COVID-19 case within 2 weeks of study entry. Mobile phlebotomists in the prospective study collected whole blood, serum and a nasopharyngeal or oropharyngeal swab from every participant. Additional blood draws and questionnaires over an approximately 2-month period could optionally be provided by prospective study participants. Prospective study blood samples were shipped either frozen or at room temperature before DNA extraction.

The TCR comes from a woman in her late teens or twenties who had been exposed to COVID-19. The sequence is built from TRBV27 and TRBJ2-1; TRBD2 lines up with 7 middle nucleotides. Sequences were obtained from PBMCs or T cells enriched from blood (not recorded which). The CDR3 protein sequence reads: CASGLGAYNEQFF. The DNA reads TGTGCCAGCGGACTAGGGGCTTACAATGAGCAGTTCTTC.